This T cell receptor (beta chain) was obtained from a study of blood T cells in healthy people across ages. The study's findings and limits: Using unsorted PBMCs precluded a conclusive naive versus antigen-experienced comparison.

There are a few counts of this clonotype. Antigen: not known. A junction boundary mismatches the germline segment, possibly from a read error. Together with a sample-barcoded 5' primer, a J-beta primer mix was included in a second PCR lasting about 6 to 12 cycles. TCRdb called the 5' RACE reads again in MiXCR, with one record for every CDR3 protein. The repertoire holds 1.5 million to 2 million distinct CDR3 sequences, roughly two fifths seen once, with roughly 23% in the top ten. This receptor was taken from a human donor in good health. Input material: blood.

The DNA for the CDR3 is TGTGCCAGCAGCTTAGGGGGAGTGAACACAGATGCGCAGTATTTT. Translated, it gives CASSLGGVNTDAQYF. This chain uses TRBV7-2 with TRBJ2-3, with D tentatively TRBD2 (5 bases). Germline assignment: CDR1 SGHTA and CDR2 FQGNSA. The CDR3 sequence is 15 residues long.